This TCR beta chain was captured by sequencing in a study of blood T cell repertoires in COVID-19 (TCRdb year 2020). Describing the broader study: The collaborator samples originated in the United States, Italy and Spain and spanned the acute and convalescent phases of COVID-19. The prospective study material was composed of cDNA or gDNA derived from T cells, B-cell-depleted T cells, or PBMCs. Where HLA class I and class II types were available, the types were taken from metadata supplied by the sample provider, not from assay-based typing. Sample metadata almost always included a de-identified subject ID, COVID-19 status, age in years and sex. The samples were drawn from two sources: the first 160 participants of the ongoing ImmuneRACE study, and over 950 subjects contributed by 6 global collaborators. A freely available public database, intended as a resource for researchers studying the immune response to SARS-CoV-2, is where the repertoires were released. Deeply sampled blood TCRbeta repertoires from subjects exposed to, actively infected with, or recovered from COVID-19 were included in the dataset.

The CDR3 spans 14 residues, from the cysteine through the phenylalanine. Only the CDR3 part of the read is kept: 42 bases, read in frame from the first base. The V end loses 2 bases and the J end loses 2 bases, and a stretch of 10 bases separates them. Sequences ENHRY (CDR1) and SYGVKD (CDR2) are obtained from the germline V gene. One collaborating source in Seattle enrolled patients during active infection and followed them longitudinally through the course of disease. Whole blood was collected in K2EDTA tubes by collaborating institutions according to the institutions' own protocols. For TCRbeta analysis, collaborators shipped samples as frozen whole blood, isolated PBMCs, or DNA extracted from either of those sample types. The paper as a whole reports these results and caveats: The quantity of clinical and demographic metadata differed by source and by participant and was supplied without curation.

Notes on this clone: This receptor's antigen is unknown. Base quality data are lacking; no much larger clone is found one base away.

The immunoSEQ Assay, a bias-controlled multiplex PCR, was used to amplify TCRbeta CDR3 regions from genomic DNA. As for the authors' bioinformatics: Within the assay, amplification of reference gene primers was used to estimate how many nucleated cells each sample contained. Sequence reads were collapsed and filtered to measure the absolute abundance of every unique TCRbeta CDR3 rearrangement. Productive Simpson clonality was computed per sample as the square root of Simpson's diversity index over productive rearrangements. In TCRdb, the immuneACCESS table is reduced to in-frame sequences with V and J assigned. These tables do not hold every clone; where another copy was compared, an unresolved V gene accounts for under half, and the others remain unexplained. V, J and clone size are those of that table, while D and trimming were read from the DNA. Recorded for this sample are approximately 300,000 clones; 90% of them occurred a single time. Around 0.98% of the sample lies in the top ten.

This receptor was identified in a woman between 35 and 50 years old with COVID-19, enrolled during active disease. Sequencing used peripheral blood. Here the chain combines TRBV10-3 and TRBJ2-7; the D gene is possibly TRBD1, with 6 bases matching. The CDR3 region reads CAISERRGPYEQYF. The DNA reads TGTGCCATCAGTGAGCGCAGGGGACCCTACGAGCAGTACTTC.